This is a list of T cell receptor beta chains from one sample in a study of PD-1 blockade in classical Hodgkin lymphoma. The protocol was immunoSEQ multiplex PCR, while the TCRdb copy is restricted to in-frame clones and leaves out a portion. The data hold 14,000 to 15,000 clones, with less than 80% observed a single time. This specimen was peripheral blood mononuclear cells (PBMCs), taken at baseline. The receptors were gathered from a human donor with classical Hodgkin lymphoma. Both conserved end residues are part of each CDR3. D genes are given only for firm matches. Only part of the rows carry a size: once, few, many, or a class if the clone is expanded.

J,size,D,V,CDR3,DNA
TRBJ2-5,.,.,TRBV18,CASSPHTRFQETQYF,TGTGCCAGCTCACCTCACACCCGGTTCCAAGAGACCCAGTACTTC
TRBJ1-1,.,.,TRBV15,CATSRRRGANTEAFF,TGTGCCACCAGCAGACGCCGGGGAGCGAACACTGAAGCTTTCTTT
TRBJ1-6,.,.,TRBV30,CAWSVQGNSPLHF,TGTGCCTGGAGTGTACAGGGTAATTCACCCCTCCACTTT
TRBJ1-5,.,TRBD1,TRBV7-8,CASSRTGLGNQPQHF,TGTGCCAGCAGCAGGACAGGGTTGGGCAATCAGCCCCAGCATTTT
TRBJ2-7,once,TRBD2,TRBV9,CASSVGEGYEQYF,TGTGCCAGCAGCGTAGGGGAGGGTTACGAGCAGTACTTC
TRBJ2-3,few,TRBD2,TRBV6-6,CASSYLAGTDTQYF,TGTGCCAGCAGTTACTTAGCGGGAACAGATACGCAGTATTTT
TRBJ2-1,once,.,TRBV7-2,CASSLIGYNEQFF,TGTGCCAGCAGCTTAATAGGGTACAATGAGCAGTTCTTC
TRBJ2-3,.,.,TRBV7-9,CASSLTRGSPSTDTQYF,TGTGCCAGCAGCCTAACCCGCGGTTCCCCCTCCACAGATACGCAGTATTTT
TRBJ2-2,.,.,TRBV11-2,CASSLDPRLLFF,TGTGCCAGCAGCTTAGATCCCCGATTGCTGTTTTTT
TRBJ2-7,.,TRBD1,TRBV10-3,CAISVGTGWTYEQYF,TGTGCCATCAGTGTAGGGACAGGGTGGACCTACGAGCAGTACTTC
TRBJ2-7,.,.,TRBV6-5,CASSPKLARTYEQYF,TGTGCCAGCAGCCCGAAGCTAGCGAGGACCTACGAGCAGTACTTC
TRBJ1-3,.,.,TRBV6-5,CASSYGGSGNTIYF,TGTGCCAGCAGTTACGGGGGGAGCGGAAACACCATATATTTT
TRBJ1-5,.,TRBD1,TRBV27,CASSPDRDRGNQPQHF,TGTGCCAGCAGTCCTGACAGGGATCGCGGCAATCAGCCCCAGCATTTT
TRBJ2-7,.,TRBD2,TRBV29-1,CSVETSGRLGQYF,TGCAGCGTTGAAACTAGCGGGAGGCTGGGGCAGTACTTC
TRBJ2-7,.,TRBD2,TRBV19,CASSTPLAGGLYEQYF,TGTGCCAGTAGTACCCCTCTAGCGGGAGGTCTCTACGAGCAGTACTTC
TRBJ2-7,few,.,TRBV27,CASRLLGSSYEQYF,TGTGCCAGCAGGCTTCTAGGGAGCTCCTACGAGCAGTACTTC
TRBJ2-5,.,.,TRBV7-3,CASSSTGQWRETQYF,TGTGCCAGCAGCTCAACCGGACAGTGGAGGGAGACCCAGTACTTC
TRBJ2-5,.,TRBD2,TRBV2,CASRRGEARRETQYF,TGTGCCAGCAGACGGGGGGAAGCCAGGAGGGAGACCCAGTACTTC
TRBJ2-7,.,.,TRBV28,CASSLPSPQTGTESSYEQYF,TGTGCCAGCAGTTTGCCTTCACCCCAAACCGGGACGGAGAGCTCCTACGAGCAGTACTTC
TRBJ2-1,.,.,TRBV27,CASSTGISMGLYNEQFF,TGTGCCAGCAGTACGGGGATCTCTATGGGGTTATACAATGAGCAGTTCTTC
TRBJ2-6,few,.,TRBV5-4,CASSLNAGANVLTF,TGTGCCAGCAGCTTGAATGCTGGGGCCAACGTCCTGACTTTC